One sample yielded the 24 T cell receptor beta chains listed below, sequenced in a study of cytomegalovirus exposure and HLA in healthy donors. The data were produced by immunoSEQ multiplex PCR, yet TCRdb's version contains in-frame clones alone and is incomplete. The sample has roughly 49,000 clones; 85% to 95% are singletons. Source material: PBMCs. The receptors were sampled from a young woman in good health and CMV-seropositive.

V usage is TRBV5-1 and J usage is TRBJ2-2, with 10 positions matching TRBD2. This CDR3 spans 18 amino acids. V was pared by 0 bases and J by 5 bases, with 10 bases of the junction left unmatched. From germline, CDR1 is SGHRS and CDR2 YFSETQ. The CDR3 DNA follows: TGCGCCAGCAGCTTGGCCCCTTCTAGCGGGAGATGGACCGGGGAGCTGTTTTTT. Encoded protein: CASSLAPSSGRWTGELFF.

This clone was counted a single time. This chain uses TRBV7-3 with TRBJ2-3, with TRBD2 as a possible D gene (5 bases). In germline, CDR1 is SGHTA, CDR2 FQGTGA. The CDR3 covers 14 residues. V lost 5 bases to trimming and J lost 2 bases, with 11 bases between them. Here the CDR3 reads CASSPSGNTDTQYF. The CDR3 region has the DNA TGTGCCAGCAGCCCCAGCGGAAACACAGATACGCAGTATTTT.

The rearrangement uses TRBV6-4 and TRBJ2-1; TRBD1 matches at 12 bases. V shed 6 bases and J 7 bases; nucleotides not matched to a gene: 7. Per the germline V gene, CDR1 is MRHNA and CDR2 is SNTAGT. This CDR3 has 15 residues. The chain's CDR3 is CASSPGTGGGNEQFF. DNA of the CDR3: TGTGCCAGCAGCCCTGGGACAGGGGGCGGAAATGAGCAGTTCTTC.

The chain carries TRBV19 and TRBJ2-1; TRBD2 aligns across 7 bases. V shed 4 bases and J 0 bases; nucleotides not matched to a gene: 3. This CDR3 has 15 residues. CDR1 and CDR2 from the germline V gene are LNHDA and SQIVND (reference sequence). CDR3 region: CASSSGGSSYNEQFF. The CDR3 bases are TGTGCCAGTAGTAGCGGGGGTAGCTCCTACAATGAGCAGTTCTTC.

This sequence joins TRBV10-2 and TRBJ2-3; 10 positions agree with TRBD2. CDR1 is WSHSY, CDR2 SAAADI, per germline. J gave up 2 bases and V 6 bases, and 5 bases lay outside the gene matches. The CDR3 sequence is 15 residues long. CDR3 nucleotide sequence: TGCGCCAGCAGACCTAGCGGGAGCTTCACAGATACGCAGTATTTT. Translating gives CASRPSGSFTDTQYF.

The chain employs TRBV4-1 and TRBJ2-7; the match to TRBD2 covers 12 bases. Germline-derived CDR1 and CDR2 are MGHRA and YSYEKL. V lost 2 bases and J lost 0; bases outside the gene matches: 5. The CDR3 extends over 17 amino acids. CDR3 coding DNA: TGCGCCAGCAGCCAACCTGGACTAGCGGGAAGCTCCTACGAGCAGTACTTC. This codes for CASSQPGLAGSSYEQYF.

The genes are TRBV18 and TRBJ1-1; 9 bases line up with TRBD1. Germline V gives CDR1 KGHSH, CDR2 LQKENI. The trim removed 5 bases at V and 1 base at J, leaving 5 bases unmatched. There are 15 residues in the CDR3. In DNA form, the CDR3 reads TGTGCCAGCTCAGAAGGGACAGGGACGAACACTGAAGCTTTCTTT. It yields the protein CASSEGTGTNTEAFF.

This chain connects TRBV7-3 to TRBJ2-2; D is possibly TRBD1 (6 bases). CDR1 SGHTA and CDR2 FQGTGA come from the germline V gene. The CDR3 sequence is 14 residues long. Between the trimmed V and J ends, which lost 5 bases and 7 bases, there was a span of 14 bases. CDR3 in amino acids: CASSENRVVGELFF. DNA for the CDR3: TGTGCCAGCAGCGAGAACAGGGTTGTCGGGGAGCTGTTTTTT. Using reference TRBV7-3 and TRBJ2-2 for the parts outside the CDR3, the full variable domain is GAGVSQTPSNKVTEKGKYVELRCDPISGHTALYWYRQSLGQGPEFLIYFQGTGAADDSGLPNDRFFAVRPEGSVSTLKIQRTERGDSAVYLCASSENRVVGELFFGEGSRLTVL.

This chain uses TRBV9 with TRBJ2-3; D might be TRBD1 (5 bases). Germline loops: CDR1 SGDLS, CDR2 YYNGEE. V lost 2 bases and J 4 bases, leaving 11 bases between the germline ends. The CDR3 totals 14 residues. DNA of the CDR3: TGTGCCAGCAGCGTTGACAGTTGGGCAGATACGCAGTATTTT. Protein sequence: CASSVDSWADTQYF. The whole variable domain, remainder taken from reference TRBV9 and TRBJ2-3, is DSGVTQTPKHLITATGQRVTLRCSPRSGDLSVYWYQQSLDQGLQFLIQYYNGEERAKGNILERFSAQQFPDLHSELNLSSLELGDSALYFCASSVDSWADTQYFGPGTRLTVL.

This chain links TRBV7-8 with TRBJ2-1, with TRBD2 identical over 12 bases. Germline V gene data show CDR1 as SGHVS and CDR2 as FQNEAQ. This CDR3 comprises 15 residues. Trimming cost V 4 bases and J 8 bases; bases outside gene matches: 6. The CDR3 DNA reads TGTGCCAGCAGCTCCCGACTAGCGGGAGTGGATGAGCAGTTCTTC. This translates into CASSSRLAGVDEQFF. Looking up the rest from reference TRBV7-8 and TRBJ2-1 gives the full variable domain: GAGVSQSPRYKVAKRGQDVALRCDPISGHVSLFWYQQALGQGPEFLTYFQNEAQLDKSGLPSDRFFAERPEGSVSTLKIQRTQQEDSAVYLCASSSRLAGVDEQFFGPGTRLTVL.

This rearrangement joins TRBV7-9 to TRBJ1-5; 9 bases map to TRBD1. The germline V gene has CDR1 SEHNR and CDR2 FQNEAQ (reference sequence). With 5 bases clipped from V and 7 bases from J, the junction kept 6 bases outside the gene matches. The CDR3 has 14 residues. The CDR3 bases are TGTGCCAGCAGCCTGGGGACAGGGCTGCAGCCCCAGCATTTT. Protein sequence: CASSLGTGLQPQHF.

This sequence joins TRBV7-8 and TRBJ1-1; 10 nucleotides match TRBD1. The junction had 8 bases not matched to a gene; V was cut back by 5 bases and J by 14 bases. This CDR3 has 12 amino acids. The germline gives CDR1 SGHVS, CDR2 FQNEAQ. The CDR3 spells CASSPGQGVAFF. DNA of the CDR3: TGTGCCAGCAGCCCAGGACAGGGGGTCGCATTCTTT.

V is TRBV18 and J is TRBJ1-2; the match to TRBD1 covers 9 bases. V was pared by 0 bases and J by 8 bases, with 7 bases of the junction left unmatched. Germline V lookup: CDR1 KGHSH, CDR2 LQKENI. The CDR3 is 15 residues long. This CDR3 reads CASSPPSQGAWGYTF. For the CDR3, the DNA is TGTGCCAGCTCACCACCGTCACAGGGGGCCTGGGGCTACACCTTC. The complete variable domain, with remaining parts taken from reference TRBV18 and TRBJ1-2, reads NAGVMQNPRHLVRRRGQEARLRCSPMKGHSHVYWYRQLPEEGLKFMVYLQKENIIDESGMPKERFSAEFPKEGPSILRIQQVVRGDSAAYFCASSPPSQGAWGYTFGSGTRLTVV.

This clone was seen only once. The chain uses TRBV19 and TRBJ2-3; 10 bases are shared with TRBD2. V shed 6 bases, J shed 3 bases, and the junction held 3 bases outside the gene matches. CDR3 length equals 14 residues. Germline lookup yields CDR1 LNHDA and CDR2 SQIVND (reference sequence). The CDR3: CASSLAGETDTQYF. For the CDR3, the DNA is TGTGCCAGTAGCCTAGCGGGAGAGACAGATACGCAGTATTTT.

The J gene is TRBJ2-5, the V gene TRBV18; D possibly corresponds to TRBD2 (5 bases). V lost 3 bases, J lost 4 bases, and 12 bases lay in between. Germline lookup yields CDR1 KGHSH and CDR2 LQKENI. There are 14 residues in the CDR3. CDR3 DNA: TGTGCCAGCTCACCGGGCGGAGGATCAGAGACCCAGTACTTC. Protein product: CASSPGGGSETQYF.

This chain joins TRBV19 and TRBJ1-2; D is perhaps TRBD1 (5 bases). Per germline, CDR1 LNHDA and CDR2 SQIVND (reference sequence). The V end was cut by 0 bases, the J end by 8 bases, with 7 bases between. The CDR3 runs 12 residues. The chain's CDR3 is CASSIEGVGYTF. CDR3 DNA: TGTGCCAGTAGTATAGAAGGGGTAGGCTACACCTTC.

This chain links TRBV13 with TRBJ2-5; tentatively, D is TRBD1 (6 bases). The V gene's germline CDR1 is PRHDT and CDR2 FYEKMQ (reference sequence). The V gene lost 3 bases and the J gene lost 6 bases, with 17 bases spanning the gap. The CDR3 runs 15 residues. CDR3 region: CASSFYMGATKTQYF. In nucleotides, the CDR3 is TGTGCCAGCAGCTTCTATATGGGGGCTACGAAGACCCAGTACTTC. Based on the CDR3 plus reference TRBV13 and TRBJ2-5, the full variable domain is AAGVIQSPRHLIKEKRETATLKCYPIPRHDTVYWYQQGPGQDPQFLISFYEKMQSDKGSIPDRFSAQQFSDYHSELNMSSLELGDSALYFCASSFYMGATKTQYFGPGTRLLVL.

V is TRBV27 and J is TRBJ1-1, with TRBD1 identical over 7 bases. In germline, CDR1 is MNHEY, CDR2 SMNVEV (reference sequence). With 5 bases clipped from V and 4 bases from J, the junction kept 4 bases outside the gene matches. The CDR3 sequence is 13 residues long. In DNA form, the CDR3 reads TGTGCCAGCAGTGGACAGGTCCGCACTGAAGCTTTCTTT. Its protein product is CASSGQVRTEAFF.

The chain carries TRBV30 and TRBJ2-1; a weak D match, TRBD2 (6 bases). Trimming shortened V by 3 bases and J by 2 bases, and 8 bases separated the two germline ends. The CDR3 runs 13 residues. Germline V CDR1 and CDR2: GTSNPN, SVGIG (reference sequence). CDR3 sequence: CAWRTGAYNEQFF. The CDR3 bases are TGTGCCTGGAGGACGGGGGCCTACAATGAGCAGTTCTTC.

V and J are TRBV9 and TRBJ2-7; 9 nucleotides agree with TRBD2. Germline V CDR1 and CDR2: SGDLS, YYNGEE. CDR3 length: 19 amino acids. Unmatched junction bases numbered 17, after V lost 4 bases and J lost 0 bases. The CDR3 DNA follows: TGTGCCAGCAGCCCGGAGGGCGGATGGGGACTAGCCCTCTCCTACGAGCAGTACTTC. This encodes CASSPEGGWGLALSYEQYF. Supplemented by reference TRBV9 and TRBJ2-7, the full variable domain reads DSGVTQTPKHLITATGQRVTLRCSPRSGDLSVYWYQQSLDQGLQFLIQYYNGEERAKGNILERFSAQQFPDLHSELNLSSLELGDSALYFCASSPEGGWGLALSYEQYFGPGTRLTVT.

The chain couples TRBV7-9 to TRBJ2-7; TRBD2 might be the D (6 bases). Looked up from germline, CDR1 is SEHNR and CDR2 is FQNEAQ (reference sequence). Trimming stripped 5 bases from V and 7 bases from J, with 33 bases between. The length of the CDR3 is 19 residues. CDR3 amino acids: CASSRWASSRAARREEQYF. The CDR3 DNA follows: TGTGCCAGCAGCCGATGGGCCAGCAGTCGAGCGGCCCGGAGGGAGGAGCAGTACTTC.

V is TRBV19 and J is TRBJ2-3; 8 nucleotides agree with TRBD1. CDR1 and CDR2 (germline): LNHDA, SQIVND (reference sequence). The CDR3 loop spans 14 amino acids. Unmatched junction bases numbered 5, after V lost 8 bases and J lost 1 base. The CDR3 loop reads CASGQGPGTDTQYF. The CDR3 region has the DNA TGTGCCAGTGGACAGGGACCGGGCACAGATACGCAGTATTTT.

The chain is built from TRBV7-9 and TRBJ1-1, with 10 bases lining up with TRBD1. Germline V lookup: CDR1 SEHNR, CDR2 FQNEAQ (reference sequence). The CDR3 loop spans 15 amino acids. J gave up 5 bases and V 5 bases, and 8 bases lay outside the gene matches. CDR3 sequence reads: CASSIGQGGRTEAFF. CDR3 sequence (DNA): TGTGCCAGCAGCATCGGACAGGGGGGCAGGACTGAAGCTTTCTTT.

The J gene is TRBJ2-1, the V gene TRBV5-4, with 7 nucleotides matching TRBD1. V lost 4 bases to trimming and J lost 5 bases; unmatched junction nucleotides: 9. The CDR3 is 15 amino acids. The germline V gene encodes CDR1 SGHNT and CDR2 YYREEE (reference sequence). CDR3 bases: TGTGCCAGCAGCCAAGACAGGGTCCCGAACAATGAGCAGTTCTTC. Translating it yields CASSQDRVPNNEQFF.